This TCR beta chain appears in the sequencing data of a study of human T cells and chemical hapten exposure. On the study more broadly: Sensitization applied 2% DPC to about 2 cm by about 2 cm of upper inner arm skin. Weekly scalp doses of diphenylcyclopropenone were given to patients during the approximately 26-week study. Study-level points and caveats: While controls formed fewer of them, expanded TCRs formed significantly more large CDR3 similarity clusters.

Germline CDR1 reads SQVTM; CDR2 reads ANQGSEA. V was cut by 4 bases and J by 6 bases, with 6 bases left in between. This CDR3 is 10 amino acids long. At least ten counts were recorded for this clonotype. Its antigen remains unknown. During construction of the library, unique molecular identifiers were attached to individual cDNA molecules for quantitative, reproducible TCR counting. TCRdb independently ran MiXCR on the RACE reads; one entry per CDR3 protein. Found here are about 380,000 distinct CDR3 sequences, 5.1% of them singletons; the top ten hold around 2.6%. Specified time point: pre-sensitization, week 0. Noted treatment: therapeutic diphenylcyclopropenone sensitization with weekly scalp DPC.

Specimen: whole blood, collected in connection with sensitization to the hapten diphenylcyclopropenone (DPC). The clonotype originates from a woman in her fifties or sixties with alopecia areata. Some clones in this sample may be carry-over from other donors' samples. The chain couples TRBV29-1 to TRBJ1-2, with no clear D. The CDR3 bases are TGCAGCGTTGTAGCCAATGGCTACACCTTC. Protein: CSVVANGYTF.